This T cell receptor (beta chain) was sequenced during a study of HIV-infected patients and healthy controls. Alpha and beta constant-region primers primed reverse transcription of approximately 500 ng RNA. Separate chain-specific third strand synthesis with multiplexing indices produced the alpha and beta libraries. The SP2 site served as the priming point for second strand synthesis. Each molecule carried a 12-nucleotide identifier made of two joined random hexamers added before amplification. Using its own MiXCR run on the 5' RACE reads, TCRdb lists one record per CDR3 protein. The sample has around 7,500 distinct CDR3 sequences, 8% seen once; the top ten hold roughly a tenth. Trimming removed 5 bases from V and 0 bases from J, with 17 bases in between. The CDR3 covers 17 residues. Germline V gives CDR1 LNHNV, CDR2 YYDKDF (reference sequence). This clonotype came up many times. What it binds is not known.

General study results and limits: Healthy control repertoires had roughly threefold more distinct CDR3s than untreated HIV+ repertoires, and higher Shannon diversity. Healthy controls carried many MAIT alpha-chain CDR3s, while HIV+ repertoires had few.

The repertoire came from unfractionated whole blood and reflected all unsorted peripheral T cells. Source: blood, taken before antiretroviral therapy. The sequence came from an adult with HIV infection. The chain has TRBV15 and TRBJ2-1; D possibly corresponds to TRBD1 (5 bases). CDR3 loop: CATSGFGAASSYNEQFF. The CDR3 DNA sequence: TGTGCCACCAGCGGATTTGGGGCAGCTAGCTCCTACAATGAGCAGTTCTTC.